This T cell receptor beta chain was retrieved from a study of technical replicates of blood from a few donors. The CDR3 is 14 residues long. From germline, CDR1 is ENHRY and CDR2 SYGVKD. V was cut by 6 bases and J by 7 bases, with 18 bases left in between. Sequenced by immunoSEQ multiplex PCR; TCRdb stores in-frame clones only, minus some. The table includes about 85,000 clones, roughly 94% detected once. The sequenced sample was T cells isolated from PBMCs. The rearrangement uses TRBV10-3 and TRBJ1-1; D possibly corresponds to TRBD1 (6 bases). This receptor was taken from a human donor in good health. The CDR3 nucleotides read TGTGCCATCAGGGGGGCAGGAACCTTCGATGAAGCTTTCTTT. Translated, it gives CAIRGAGTFDEAFF.